This T cell receptor beta chain is drawn from a study of blood T cell repertoires in COVID-19. Produced via immunoSEQ multiplex PCR; TCRdb's table is partial and in-frame only. The table records about 190,000 clones, around nine tenths of them present only once. Germline CDR1 and CDR2: SGHRS and YFSETQ. The CDR3 loop spans 14 amino acids. The V gene end was trimmed by 6 bases and the J gene end by 7 bases; junction bases not matched to a gene: 6. The chain has TRBV5-1 and TRBJ1-6, with 8 bases matching TRBD1. The source is a man between 25 and 39 years old with acute or convalescent COVID-19. Sequencing was performed on peripheral blood. The chain's CDR3 is CASKRDRKNSPLHF. The CDR3 DNA sequence: TGCGCCAGCAAACGGGACAGGAAGAATTCACCCCTCCACTTT. Filled out from reference TRBV5-1 and TRBJ1-6, the complete variable domain reads KAGVTQTPRYLIKTRGQQVTLSCSPISGHRSVSWYQQTPGQGLQFLFEYFSETQRNKGNFPGRFSGRQFSNSRSEMNVSTLELGDSALYLCASKRDRKNSPLHFGNGTRLTVT.